These 28 T cell receptor beta chains came from one sample sequenced in a study of T cells in Graves' hyperthyroidism and ophthalmopathy (dated by TCRdb to between 2018 and 2021). The method behind the library was multiplex PCR. The sequencing machine was an Illumina HiSeq 2000. Amplification of TCR beta CDR3 regions was carried out from RNA transcripts. The TCR CDR3 was subjected to a first round of RT-PCR using the HTBI primer set and the Qiagen OneStep RT-PCR kit. Using fastp trimming at Q25 and MiXCR clonotype assembly, TCRdb reanalyzed the public sequencing data and kept in-frame beta chains. Entries that share a CDR3 protein sequence are merged under the most common genes and DNA. The sample table shows approximately 590,000 distinct CDR3 sequences, and more than 15% are seen once. The ten most abundant clones make up around 7.8% of the sample. Sequencing was carried out using blood. The receptors derive from a woman between 25 and 40 years old with Graves' hyperthyroidism.

In this sample, this clonotype turned up many times. The chain's CDR3 is CASGVLGNSPLHF. The CDR3 coding sequence is TGTGCCAGCGGTGTCTTGGGTAATTCACCCCTCCACTTT. V usage is TRBV7-6 and J usage is TRBJ1-6; unclear D gene. V gave up 8 bases and J gave up 6 bases, with 11 bases separating them. The CDR3 is 13 amino acids. Per the germline V gene, CDR1 is SGHVS and CDR2 is FNYEAQ.

The chain is built from TRBV7-9 and TRBJ2-3; maybe TRBD2 (6 bases). CDR1 SEHNR and CDR2 FQNEAQ come from the germline V gene (reference sequence). With 2 bases removed from V and 0 bases from J, the gap between germline ends came to 12 bases. The CDR3 length is 16 residues. The DNA for the CDR3 is TGTGCCAGCAGCTTATTGCTAGCGCATAGCACAGATACGCAGTATTTT. Amino acids: CASSLLLAHSTDTQYF.

This clonotype has a count of ten or more. V is TRBV30 and J is TRBJ2-1; 11 positions agree with TRBD2. The ends lost 1 base at V and 6 bases at J; junction bases unmatched: 2. Germline V CDR1 and CDR2: GTSNPN, SVGIG (reference sequence). This CDR3 spans 14 amino acids. The CDR3 DNA reads as TGTGCCTGGAGTGCTAGCGGGAGGCTCAATGAGCAGTTCTTC. Translating gives CAWSASGRLNEQFF.

The rearrangement links TRBV5-6 to TRBJ2-5, with a tentative D call TRBD1 (5 bases). Germline CDR1 is SGHDT and CDR2 is YYEEEE. The CDR3 has 14 amino acids. V was trimmed by 2 bases and J by 1 base, leaving 9 bases between them. DNA for the CDR3: TGTGCCAGCAGCTTCAGGGTCATCCAAGAGACCCAGTACTTC. Its protein product is CASSFRVIQETQYF.

This clonotype was counted many times. This chain joins TRBV7-2 and TRBJ2-2; no definite D call. The V end was cut by 2 bases, the J end by 1 base, with 5 bases between. The CDR3 is 14 residues long. Germline-derived CDR1 and CDR2 are SGHTA and FQGNSA. CDR3 region: CASSLLRNTGELFF. CDR3 DNA sequence: TGTGCCAGCAGCTTACTACGGAACACCGGGGAGCTGTTTTTT.

Many counts were recorded for this clonotype. The chain has TRBV19 and TRBJ1-5; TRBD1 matches at 7 bases. The CDR3 runs 15 residues. V lost 6 bases, J lost 5 bases, and 10 bases stayed unmatched. Germline assignment: CDR1 LNHDA and CDR2 SQIVND (reference sequence). Here the CDR3 DNA reads TGTGCCAGTAGCACGACAGGGAGGTGGGATCAGCCCCAGCATTTT. As protein: CASSTTGRWDQPQHF.

The V call is TRBV20-1, the J call TRBJ2-5; 12 bases agree with TRBD1. The CDR3 runs to 15 residues. Germline CDR1 DFQATT, CDR2 SNEGSKA (reference sequence). The J segment lost 4 bases and the V segment lost 2 bases, leaving 5 bases of the junction unmatched. The CDR3 DNA sequence: TGCAGTGCTAGACGGGACAGGGGGCGTTCAGAGACCCAGTACTTC. Amino acid sequence: CSARRDRGRSETQYF.

Details on this clonotype: A much bigger clone sits one base away, suggesting this may be a read error. The V and J genes are TRBV27 and TRBJ1-1; 8 bases fit TRBD1. The length of the CDR3 is 14 residues. The germline CDR1 and CDR2 sequences are MNHEY and SMNVEV (reference sequence). The CDR3 reads CASSLGQGAGEASF. CDR3 in DNA: TGTGCCAGCAGTTTAGGGCAGGGGGCGGGTGAAGCTTCCTTT.

This clonotype was observed many times. The chain has TRBV3-1 and TRBJ2-3, with TRBD2 identical over 9 bases. The CDR3 runs to 17 residues. V lost 5 bases to trimming and J lost 1 base; unmatched junction nucleotides: 10. Germline CDR1 is LGHDT and CDR2 is YNNKEL (reference sequence). CDR3 coding DNA: TGTGCCAGCAGCTCCCAAGTCGAGCGGGAGGGCACAGATACGCAGTATTTT. As protein: CASSSQVEREGTDTQYF.

The sample holds many counts of this clonotype. The rearrangement links TRBV7-9 to TRBJ1-1; D unclear. The CDR3 consists of 10 residues. Looked up from germline, CDR1 is SEHNR and CDR2 is FQNEAQ (reference sequence). Trimming left V 6 bases short and J 4 bases short, with 3 bases between. The CDR3 DNA sequence: TGTGCCAGCAGGGTCACTGAAGCTTTCTTT. Protein: CASRVTEAFF.

This clonotype was picked up many times. This chain links TRBV11-2 with TRBJ1-2; D is unresolved. Trimming shortened V by 3 bases and J by 7 bases, and 12 bases separated the two germline ends. This CDR3 contains 13 residues. The germline CDR1 and CDR2 sequences are SGHAT and FQNNGV. The CDR3 is CASSLAEGFGYTF. The CDR3 DNA sequence: TGTGCCAGCAGCTTGGCTGAAGGGTTTGGCTACACCTTC.

This clonotype was seen a handful of times. The chain uses TRBV5-1 and TRBJ2-1; 13 bases map to TRBD2. Germline CDR1 is SGHRS and CDR2 is YFSETQ. With 4 bases clipped from V and 6 bases from J, the junction kept 10 bases outside the gene matches. The CDR3 runs 17 residues. This chain's CDR3 is CASSRMSGTSGTNEQFF. The CDR3 DNA is TGCGCCAGCAGCCGAATGTCCGGGACTAGCGGGACCAATGAGCAGTTCTTC.

In this sample, this clonotype turned up many times. This chain joins TRBV2 and TRBJ1-1; D is uncertain. The CDR3 spans 11 residues. CDR1 and CDR2 (germline): SNHLY, FYNNEI. The V gene lost 9 bases and the J gene lost 2 bases, with 7 bases spanning the gap. CDR3 sequence (DNA): TGTGCCAGGGACCACAACACTGAAGCTTTCTTT. As protein: CARDHNTEAFF.

Ten or more counts support this clonotype. The chain recombines TRBV27 with TRBJ2-7; 9 bases line up with TRBD2. The CDR3 totals 15 residues. CDR1 and CDR2 (germline): MNHEY, SMNVEV (reference sequence). Unmatched junction bases numbered 11, after V lost 6 bases and J lost 5 bases. The CDR3 spells CASSPLVASGNEQYF. In DNA, the CDR3 is TGTGCCAGCAGCCCCCTCGTTGCTAGCGGGAACGAGCAGTACTTC.

This clonotype was observed many times. V usage is TRBV12-3 or TRBV12-4 and J usage is TRBJ1-5; maybe TRBD1 (5 bases). Trimming took off 6 bases at V and 3 bases at J, with 12 bases between the two ends. This CDR3 comprises 14 residues. The CDR3 region has the DNA TGTGCCAGCAGCTCTCGGACACCCAATCAGCCCCAGCATTTT. Its protein product is CASSSRTPNQPQHF.

This clonotype appeared a few times. V gene TRBV5-1 combines with J gene TRBJ2-3, with D unresolved. There are 16 residues in the CDR3. Trimming pared 4 bases from V and 0 bases from J, leaving 15 bases between. Germline CDR1 and CDR2: SGHRS and YFSETQ. The CDR3 DNA is TGCGCCAGCAGCCCCGCGTACGAAGCTAGCACAGATACGCAGTATTTT. It translates to CASSPAYEASTDTQYF. The whole variable domain, remainder taken from reference TRBV5-1 and TRBJ2-3, is KAGVTQTPRYLIKTRGQQVTLSCSPISGHRSVSWYQQTPGQGLQFLFEYFSETQRNKGNFPGRFSGRQFSNSRSEMNVSTLELGDSALYLCASSPAYEASTDTQYFGPGTRLTVL.

This clonotype was detected ten times or more. The chain has TRBV20-1 and TRBJ1-3, with D unclear. V was shortened by 5 bases and J by 4 bases, with 9 bases between the two germline ends. This CDR3 contains 12 residues. Germline V CDR1 and CDR2: DFQATT, SNEGSKA (reference sequence). The CDR3 sequence: CSAPDTGNTIYF. CDR3 DNA: TGCAGTGCTCCAGACACGGGAAACACCATATATTTT.

This clonotype has more than one count but fewer than ten. V is TRBV14 and J is TRBJ2-2; tentatively, D is TRBD2 (6 bases). CDR1 and CDR2 (germline): SGHDN, FVKESK. The CDR3 is 15 amino acids. Trimming shortened V by 4 bases and J by 4 bases, and 13 bases separated the two germline ends. This chain's CDR3 is CASSLWGAGTGELFF. The DNA of the CDR3 is TGTGCCAGCAGCCTATGGGGAGCGGGCACCGGGGAGCTGTTTTTT.

This clonotype appeared many times. The limits of the CDR3 on the DNA are not certain, so only TCRdb's listed CDR3 is given. The chain recombines TRBV27 with TRBJ2-3; TRBD2, as called in the table, went unchecked against the DNA. 17 amino acids form the CDR3, both terminal residues included. Germline values: CDR1 MNHEY, CDR2 SMNVEV (reference sequence). CDR3 region: CASSLGTGGGSTDTQYF.

There are a few counts of this clonotype. V and J are TRBV15 and TRBJ2-7; D uncertain. Germline values: CDR1 LNHNV, CDR2 YYDKDF (reference sequence). Trimming removed 1 base at V and 0 bases at J, with 19 bases between. The CDR3 has 18 residues. CDR3 residues: CATSRALEDPVGSYEQYF. The CDR3 DNA reads as TGTGCCACCAGCAGAGCCCTTGAGGATCCAGTCGGCTCCTACGAGCAGTACTTC. Together with reference TRBV15 and TRBJ2-7, the CDR3 gives the full variable domain: DAMVIQNPRYQVTQFGKPVTLSCSQTLNHNVMYWYQQKSSQAPKLLFHYYDKDFNNEADTPDNFQSRRPNTSFCFLDIRSPGLGDTAMYLCATSRALEDPVGSYEQYFGPGTRLTVT.

The V call is TRBV6-2 or TRBV6-3, the J call TRBJ1-2; 10 bases map to TRBD1. Trimming removed 2 bases from V and 8 bases from J; junction bases left unmatched: 2. Germline values: CDR1 MNHEY, CDR2 SVGEGT. The CDR3 covers 13 residues. CDR3 in DNA: TGTGCCAGCAGTTACGGGACAGGGGAAGGCTACACCTTC. It is translated as CASSYGTGEGYTF.

This clonotype was detected ten times or more. The chain employs TRBV6-1 and TRBJ1-5; 9 nucleotides agree with TRBD1. Germline V CDR1 and CDR2: MNHNS, SASEGT. The J segment lost 8 bases and the V segment lost 4 bases, leaving 3 bases of the junction unmatched. The CDR3 runs 13 residues. The DNA of the CDR3 is TGTGCCAGCAGTGGACAGGGGGAAGAGCCCCAGCATTTT. Amino acids: CASSGQGEEPQHF.

The V call is TRBV19, the J call TRBJ2-4; TRBD2 matches 10 bases. After removal of 3 bases from V and 0 bases from J, the junction contained 5 bases not matched to a gene. The CDR3 loop spans 17 amino acids. From germline, CDR1 is LNHDA and CDR2 SQIVND (reference sequence). The DNA for the CDR3 is TGTGCCAGTAGTATTAGTCCTAGCGGGAGAGCCAAAAACATTCAGTACTTC. The encoded protein is CASSISPSGRAKNIQYF.

This clonotype was counted only a few times. The rearrangement links TRBV29-1 to TRBJ2-7; the match to TRBD1 covers 9 bases. The V segment lost 3 bases and the J segment 4 bases; nucleotides outside the gene matches: 7. From germline, CDR1 is SQVTM and CDR2 ANQGSEA. The CDR3 covers 14 residues. CDR3 region: CSVDGQGNPYEQYF. The CDR3 DNA sequence: TGCAGCGTTGATGGACAGGGGAATCCTTACGAGCAGTACTTC.

This chain uses TRBV6-2 or TRBV6-3 with TRBJ2-2; tentatively, D is TRBD2 (5 bases). Germline V gene data show CDR1 as MNHEY and CDR2 as SVGEGT. This CDR3 has 14 residues. V was clipped by 5 bases and J by 6 bases, with 13 bases between them. As DNA, the CDR3 is TGTGCCAGCAGTCCGACTACGCCGCCCGGGGAGCTGTTTTTT. Translating it yields CASSPTTPPGELFF.

In this sample, this clonotype turned up many times. The chain combines TRBV27 with TRBJ1-1, with 9 bases identical to TRBD1. After removal of 1 base from V and 5 bases from J, the junction contained 8 bases not matched to a gene. There are 16 residues in the CDR3. Germline CDR1 MNHEY, CDR2 SMNVEV (reference sequence). The DNA for the CDR3 is TGTGCCAGCAGTTTATGGGGAACAGGGGGCAGAACTGAAGCTTTCTTT. This sequence encodes CASSLWGTGGRTEAFF.

This clonotype was seen at least ten times. The rearrangement uses TRBV6-1 and TRBJ2-5; a possible D gene is TRBD2 (5 bases). Between the trimmed V and J ends, which lost 6 bases and 10 bases, there was a span of 12 bases. The germline V gene encodes CDR1 MNHNS and CDR2 SASEGT. The CDR3 covers 11 residues. CDR3 residues: CASRNTGLQYF. CDR3 sequence (DNA): TGTGCCAGCAGGAACACCGGACTCCAGTACTTC.

This clonotype came up many times. The CDR3 region is CASSQGGTSNTEAFF. CDR3 DNA sequence: TGTGCCAGCAGTCAGGGGGGGACATCGAACACTGAAGCTTTCTTT. The chain uses TRBV28 and TRBJ1-1, with TRBD1 identical over 7 bases. The CDR3 loop spans 15 amino acids. CDR1 and CDR2 (germline): MDHEN, SYDVKM. V lost 5 bases, J lost 1 base, and 7 bases stayed unmatched.